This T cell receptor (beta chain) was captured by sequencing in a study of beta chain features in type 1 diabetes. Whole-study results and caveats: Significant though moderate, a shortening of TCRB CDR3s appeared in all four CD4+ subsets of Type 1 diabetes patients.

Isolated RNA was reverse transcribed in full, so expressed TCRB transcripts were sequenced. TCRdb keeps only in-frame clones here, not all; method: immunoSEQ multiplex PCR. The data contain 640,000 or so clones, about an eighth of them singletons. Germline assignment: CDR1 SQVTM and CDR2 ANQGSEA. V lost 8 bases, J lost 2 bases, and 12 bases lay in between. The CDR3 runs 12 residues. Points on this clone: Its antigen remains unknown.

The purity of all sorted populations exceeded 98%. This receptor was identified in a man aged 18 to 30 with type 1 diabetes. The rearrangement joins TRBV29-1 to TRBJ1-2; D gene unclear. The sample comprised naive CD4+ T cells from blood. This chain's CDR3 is CSTAETNYGYTF. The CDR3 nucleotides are TGCAGCACCGCGGAGACAAACTATGGCTACACCTTC.